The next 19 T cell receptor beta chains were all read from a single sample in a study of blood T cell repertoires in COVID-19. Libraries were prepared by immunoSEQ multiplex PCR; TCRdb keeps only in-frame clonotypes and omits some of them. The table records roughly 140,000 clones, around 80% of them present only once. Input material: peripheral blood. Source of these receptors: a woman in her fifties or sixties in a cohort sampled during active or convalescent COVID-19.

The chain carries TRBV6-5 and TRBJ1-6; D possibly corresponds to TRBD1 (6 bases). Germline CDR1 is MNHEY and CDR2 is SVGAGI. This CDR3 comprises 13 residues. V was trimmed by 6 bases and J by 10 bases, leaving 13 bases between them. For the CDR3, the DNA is TGTGCCAGCAGCACCCGGGACAACTCACCCCTCCACTTT. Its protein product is CASSTRDNSPLHF.

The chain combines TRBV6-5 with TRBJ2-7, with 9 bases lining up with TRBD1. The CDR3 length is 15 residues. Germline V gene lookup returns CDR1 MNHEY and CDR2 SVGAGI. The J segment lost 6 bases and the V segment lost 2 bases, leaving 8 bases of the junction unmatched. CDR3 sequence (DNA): TGTGCCAGCAGTTACGGACCGGGACAGGGCTTCGAGCAGTACTTC. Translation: CASSYGPGQGFEQYF.

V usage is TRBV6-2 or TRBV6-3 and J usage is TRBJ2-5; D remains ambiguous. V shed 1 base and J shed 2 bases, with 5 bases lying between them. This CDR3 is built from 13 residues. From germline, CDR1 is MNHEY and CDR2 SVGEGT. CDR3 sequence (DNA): TGTGCCAGCAGTTACTACAGACAAGAGACCCAGTACTTC. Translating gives CASSYYRQETQYF.

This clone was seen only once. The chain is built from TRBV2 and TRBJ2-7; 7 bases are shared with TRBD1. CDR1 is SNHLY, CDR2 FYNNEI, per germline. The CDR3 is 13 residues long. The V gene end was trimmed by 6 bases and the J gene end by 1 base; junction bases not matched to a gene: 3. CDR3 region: CASREQGSYEQYF. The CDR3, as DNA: TGTGCCAGCAGAGAACAGGGGTCCTACGAGCAGTACTTC.

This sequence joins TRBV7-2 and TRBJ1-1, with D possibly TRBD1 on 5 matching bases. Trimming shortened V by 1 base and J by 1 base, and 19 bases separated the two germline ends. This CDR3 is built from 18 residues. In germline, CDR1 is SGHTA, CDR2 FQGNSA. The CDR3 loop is CASSLVPLAGGGNTEAFF. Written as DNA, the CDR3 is TGTGCCAGCAGCTTAGTCCCGCTGGCTGGGGGGGGGAACACTGAAGCTTTCTTT.

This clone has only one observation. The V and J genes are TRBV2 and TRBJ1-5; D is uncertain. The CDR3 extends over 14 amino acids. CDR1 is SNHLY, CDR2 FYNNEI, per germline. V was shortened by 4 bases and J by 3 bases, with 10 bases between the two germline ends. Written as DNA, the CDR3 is TGTGCCAGCAGTGGTTCCAGGTCCAATCAGCCCCAGCATTTT. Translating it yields CASSGSRSNQPQHF.

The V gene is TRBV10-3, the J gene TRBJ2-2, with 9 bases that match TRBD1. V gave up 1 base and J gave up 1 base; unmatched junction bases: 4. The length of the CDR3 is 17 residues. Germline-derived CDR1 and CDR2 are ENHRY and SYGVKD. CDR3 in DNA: TGTGCCATCAGTGAGTGGACAGGGGCCCTGAACACCGGGGAGCTGTTTTTT. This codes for CAISEWTGALNTGELFF.

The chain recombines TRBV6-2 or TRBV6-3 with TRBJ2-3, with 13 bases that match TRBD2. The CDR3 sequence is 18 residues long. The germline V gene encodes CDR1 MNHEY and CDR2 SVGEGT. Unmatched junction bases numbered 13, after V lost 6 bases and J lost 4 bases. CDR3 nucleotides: TGTGCCAGCAGCCACGCAGCGGGACTAGCGGGGTTATCAGATACGCAGTATTTT. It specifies CASSHAAGLAGLSDTQYF.

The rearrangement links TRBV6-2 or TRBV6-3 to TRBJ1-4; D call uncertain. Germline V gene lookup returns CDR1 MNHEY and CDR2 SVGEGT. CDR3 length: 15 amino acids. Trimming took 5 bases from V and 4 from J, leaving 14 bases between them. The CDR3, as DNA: TGTGCCAGCAGTACCTACGGGGATTTTAATGAAAAACTGTTTTTT. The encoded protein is CASSTYGDFNEKLFF.

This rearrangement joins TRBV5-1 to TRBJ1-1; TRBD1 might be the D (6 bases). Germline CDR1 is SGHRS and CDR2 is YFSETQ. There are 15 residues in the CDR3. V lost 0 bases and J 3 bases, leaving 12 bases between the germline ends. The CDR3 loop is CASSLASRGHTEAFF. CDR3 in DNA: TGCGCCAGCAGCTTGGCCAGCAGGGGCCACACTGAAGCTTTCTTT.

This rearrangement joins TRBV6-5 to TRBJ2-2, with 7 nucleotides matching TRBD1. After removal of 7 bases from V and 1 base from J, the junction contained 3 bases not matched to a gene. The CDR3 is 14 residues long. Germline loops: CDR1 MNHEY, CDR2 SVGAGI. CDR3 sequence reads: CASTRTGNTGELFF. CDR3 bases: TGTGCCAGCACTCGGACAGGGAACACCGGGGAGCTGTTTTTT.

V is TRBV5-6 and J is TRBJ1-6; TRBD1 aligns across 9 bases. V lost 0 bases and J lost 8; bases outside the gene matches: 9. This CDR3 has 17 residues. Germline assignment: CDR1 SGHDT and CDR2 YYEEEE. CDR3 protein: CASSLGNRGRRDSPLHF. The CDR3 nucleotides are TGTGCCAGCAGCTTGGGCAACAGGGGGCGTCGGGATTCACCCCTCCACTTT.

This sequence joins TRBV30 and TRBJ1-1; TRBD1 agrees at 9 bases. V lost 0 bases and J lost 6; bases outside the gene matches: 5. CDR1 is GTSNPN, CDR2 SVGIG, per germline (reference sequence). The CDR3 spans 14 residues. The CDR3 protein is CAWSVPGTGSEAFF. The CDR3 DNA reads TGTGCCTGGAGTGTTCCCGGGACAGGGTCTGAAGCTTTCTTT.

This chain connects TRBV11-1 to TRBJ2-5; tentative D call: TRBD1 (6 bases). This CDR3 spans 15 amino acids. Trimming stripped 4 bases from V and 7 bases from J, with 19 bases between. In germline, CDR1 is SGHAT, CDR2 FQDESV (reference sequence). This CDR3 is CASSSQGSQGVTQYF. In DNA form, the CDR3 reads TGTGCCAGCAGCTCCCAGGGGTCCCAGGGCGTGACCCAGTACTTC.

The CDR3 region has the DNA TGTGCCAGCAGCTTAACGTTGGGGACAGGGAGTTCACCCCTCCACTTT. Protein sequence: CASSLTLGTGSSPLHF. This rearrangement joins TRBV7-9 to TRBJ1-6, with 9 bases lining up with TRBD1. The CDR3 has 16 amino acids. Losses at the gene ends were 2 bases for V and 9 bases for J; bases not matched to a gene: 8. Germline CDR1 SEHNR, CDR2 FQNEAQ (reference sequence).

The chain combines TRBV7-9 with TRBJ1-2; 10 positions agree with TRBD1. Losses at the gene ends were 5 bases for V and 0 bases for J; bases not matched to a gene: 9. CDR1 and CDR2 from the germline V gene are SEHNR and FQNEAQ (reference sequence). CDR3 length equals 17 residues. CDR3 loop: CASSRRQGAVANYGYTF. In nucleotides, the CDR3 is TGTGCCAGCAGCCGCAGACAGGGGGCTGTGGCTAACTATGGCTACACCTTC.

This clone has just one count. The CDR3 nucleotides are TGTGCCACCAGCAGAACCAGCGGGGGGCGGGGGACCCAGTACTTC. It codes for CATSRTSGGRGTQYF. This rearrangement joins TRBV15 to TRBJ2-5, with 9 bases identical to TRBD2. After removal of 2 bases from V and 7 bases from J, the junction contained 8 bases not matched to a gene. CDR3 length equals 15 residues. Germline V gives CDR1 LNHNV, CDR2 YYDKDF (reference sequence).

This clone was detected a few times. In nucleotides, the CDR3 is TGTGCCAGCAGCCGGCCTACTGGACAGGTCTATAATTCACCCCTCCACTTT. As protein: CASSRPTGQVYNSPLHF. This chain joins TRBV7-9 and TRBJ1-6, with TRBD1 identical over 7 bases. Germline loops: CDR1 SEHNR, CDR2 FQNEAQ (reference sequence). This CDR3 comprises 17 residues. After removal of 5 bases from V and 3 bases from J, the junction contained 10 bases not matched to a gene.

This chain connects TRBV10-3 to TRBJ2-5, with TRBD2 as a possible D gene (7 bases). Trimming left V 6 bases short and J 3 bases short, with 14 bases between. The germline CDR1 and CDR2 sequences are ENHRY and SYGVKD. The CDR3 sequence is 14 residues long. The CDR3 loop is CAIRGTGGEETQYF. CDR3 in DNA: TGTGCCATCAGGGGGACGGGGGGCGAAGAGACCCAGTACTTC.